This passage covers 25 T cell receptor beta chains from one sample sequenced in a study of stem cell transplantation in POMP-related autoinflammatory disease. Profiled with immunoSEQ multiplex PCR; TCRdb holds only in-frame clones, not every one. Of around 32,000 clones detected, approximately 86% appear once; the ten largest clones hold under 0.75%. The sequences come from CD4+ T cells from PBMCs, collected before stem cell transplantation. These receptors were obtained from a human donor with POMP-related autoinflammation and immune dysregulation (PRAID).

V usage is TRBV6-6 and J usage is TRBJ2-7; D not resolved. Germline V gene data show CDR1 as MNHNY and CDR2 as SVGAGI (reference sequence). This CDR3 is 14 amino acids long. The V gene lost 0 bases and the J gene lost 1 base, with 7 bases spanning the gap. The CDR3 reads CASSYSKGSYEQYF. For the CDR3, the DNA is TGTGCCAGCAGTTACTCGAAGGGTTCCTACGAGCAGTACTTC.

The chain recombines TRBV7-3 with TRBJ2-3; D unclear. V shed 3 bases and J shed 7 bases, with 5 bases lying between them. CDR1 and CDR2 from the germline V gene are SGHTA and FQGTGA. This CDR3 has 11 amino acids. As DNA, the CDR3 is TGTGCCAGCAGCTTGGGCTATACGCAGTATTTT. This encodes CASSLGYTQYF.

The rearrangement joins TRBV5-4 to TRBJ2-3, with D unclear. This CDR3 comprises 13 residues. The V and J ends lost 0 bases and 4 bases respectively, with 6 bases between them. Germline V gene data show CDR1 as SGHNT and CDR2 as YYREEE (reference sequence). CDR3 amino acids: CASSLEVSDTQYF. The CDR3 nucleotides are TGTGCCAGCAGCTTGGAGGTATCAGATACGCAGTATTTT.

The chain links TRBV18 to TRBJ1-1, with a possible D match to TRBD1 (5 bases). Germline-derived CDR1 and CDR2 are KGHSH and LQKENI. V shed 4 bases and J shed 1 base, with 13 bases lying between them. The CDR3 sequence is 15 residues long. The CDR3 region is CASSLLTVPNTEAFF. The CDR3 DNA is TGTGCCAGCTCACTACTGACAGTCCCGAACACTGAAGCTTTCTTT.

The chain couples TRBV4-1 to TRBJ1-5, with 7 nucleotides matching TRBD1. The CDR3 has 15 amino acids. Looked up from germline, CDR1 is MGHRA and CDR2 is YSYEKL. Trimming removed 4 bases from V and 5 bases from J; junction bases left unmatched: 8. CDR3 sequence reads: CASSRGGGPDQPQHF. In nucleotides, the CDR3 is TGCGCCAGCAGCCGAGGGGGCGGCCCTGATCAGCCCCAGCATTTT.

The rearrangement uses TRBV18 and TRBJ1-5; D is perhaps TRBD1 (5 bases). Germline CDR1 reads KGHSH; CDR2 reads LQKENI. V was shortened by 3 bases and J by 6 bases, with 15 bases between the two germline ends. The CDR3 consists of 15 residues. CDR3 DNA: TGTGCCAGCTCACCTGGACACAAGTTGGGTCAGCCCCAGCATTTT. Translating gives CASSPGHKLGQPQHF.

The chain recombines TRBV18 with TRBJ2-2, with TRBD1 matching 8 bases. The CDR3 sequence is 17 residues long. Germline loops: CDR1 KGHSH, CDR2 LQKENI. Trimming cost V 0 bases and J 4 bases; bases outside gene matches: 7. CDR3 region: CASSPPLGQGFTGELFF. In DNA form, the CDR3 reads TGTGCCAGCTCACCACCCCTAGGACAGGGCTTCACCGGGGAGCTGTTTTTT.

This sequence joins TRBV4-2 and TRBJ2-2, with 14 bases matching TRBD2. With V trimmed by 6 bases and J by 7 bases, 7 bases remained unmatched. Germline loops: CDR1 LGHNA, CDR2 YNFKEQ. The CDR3 totals 16 residues. This CDR3 reads CASSRGLAGVGGELFF. In nucleotides, the CDR3 is TGTGCCAGCAGTAGGGGACTAGCGGGAGTTGGCGGGGAGCTGTTTTTT.

This chain joins TRBV27 and TRBJ1-1, with 11 positions matching TRBD1. V shed 6 bases and J 11 bases; nucleotides not matched to a gene: 11. CDR1 and CDR2 from the germline V gene are MNHEY and SMNVEV (reference sequence). The CDR3 is 14 amino acids. As DNA, the CDR3 is TGTGCCAGCAGAAAGGGACAGGGGGATGGTGGGGCTTTCTTT. It specifies CASRKGQGDGGAFF.

The V gene is TRBV11-1, the J gene TRBJ2-5; D not resolved. The CDR3 is 18 amino acids. The germline V gene has CDR1 SGHAT and CDR2 FQDESV (reference sequence). V was cut by 5 bases and J by 5 bases, with 27 bases left in between. For the CDR3, the DNA is TGTGCCAGCAGCCCTAAGGGCCAACGGCTCCCGCGGTGGGAGACCCAGTACTTC. This sequence encodes CASSPKGQRLPRWETQYF.

J is TRBJ1-1 and V is TRBV5-1; D call uncertain. There are 13 residues in the CDR3. V was trimmed by 2 bases and J by 11 bases, leaving 16 bases between them. Germline values: CDR1 SGHRS, CDR2 YFSETQ. The CDR3 is CASSFPGDVVAFF. Written as DNA, the CDR3 is TGCGCCAGCAGCTTCCCGGGCGACGTCGTCGCTTTCTTT.

J is TRBJ1-5 and V is TRBV28, with no clear D. V gave up 6 bases and J gave up 9 bases, with 12 bases separating them. CDR1 and CDR2 from the germline V gene are MDHEN and SYDVKM. The CDR3 has 12 amino acids. The CDR3 coding sequence is TGTGCCAGCAGCTGGGGTACACGGCCCCAGCATTTT. Amino acids: CASSWGTRPQHF.

This sequence joins TRBV27 and TRBJ2-5; unclear D gene. The germline V and J ends were trimmed by 1 base and 1 base, with 7 bases remaining between them. The germline V gene encodes CDR1 MNHEY and CDR2 SMNVEV (reference sequence). The CDR3 contains 14 residues. CDR3 DNA sequence: TGTGCCAGCAGTTTATTAGCTAGCCAAGAGACCCAGTACTTC. It codes for CASSLLASQETQYF.

V is TRBV18 and J is TRBJ1-1; the D is unclear. The V gene's germline CDR1 is KGHSH and CDR2 LQKENI. This CDR3 contains 14 residues. V lost 3 bases and J 4 bases, leaving 12 bases between the germline ends. The CDR3 nucleotides read TGTGCCAGCTCACCGGGAGGGTACAGCACTGAAGCTTTCTTT. It translates to CASSPGGYSTEAFF.

This chain's CDR3 is CASSDRGVGYTF. In DNA form, the CDR3 reads TGTGCCAGCAGCGACCGGGGGGTTGGCTACACCTTC. This sequence joins TRBV5-4 and TRBJ1-2; a possible D gene is TRBD1 (5 bases). Germline assignment: CDR1 SGHNT and CDR2 YYREEE (reference sequence). The length of the CDR3 is 12 residues. Between the trimmed V and J ends, which lost 4 bases and 7 bases, there was a span of 11 bases.

The rearrangement uses TRBV7-9 and TRBJ1-6, with D uncertain. CDR1 and CDR2 from the germline V gene are SEHNR and FQNEAQ (reference sequence). The V and J ends lost 3 bases and 2 bases respectively, with 20 bases between them. The CDR3 runs to 19 residues. The CDR3 DNA reads as TGTGCCAGCAGCTTTGGCGAGTCGTGGGGATCGGCCTATAATTCACCCCTCCACTTT. It encodes CASSFGESWGSAYNSPLHF.

The chain has TRBV5-4 and TRBJ1-1; 7 nucleotides line up with TRBD1. The CDR3 is made up of 15 amino acids. V shed 4 bases and J 2 bases; nucleotides not matched to a gene: 8. In germline, CDR1 is SGHNT, CDR2 YYREEE (reference sequence). The CDR3 nucleotides are TGTGCCAGCAGCACCCCGGGACAGCTAAACACTGAAGCTTTCTTT. It yields the protein CASSTPGQLNTEAFF. The whole variable domain, filled in from reference TRBV5-4 and TRBJ1-1, reads ETGVTQSPTHLIKTRGQQVTLRCSSQSGHNTVSWYQQALGQGPQFIFQYYREEENGRGNFPPRFSGLQFPNYSSELNVNALELDDSALYLCASSTPGQLNTEAFFGQGTRLTVV.

The rearrangement links TRBV5-6 to TRBJ1-2, with 10 bases matching TRBD1. CDR3 length: 15 residues. The ends lost 4 bases at V and 2 bases at J; junction bases unmatched: 5. Germline CDR1 is SGHDT and CDR2 is YYEEEE. Here the CDR3 DNA reads TGTGCCAGCAGCGCTGGACAGGGGGGGAACTATGGCTACACCTTC. It encodes CASSAGQGGNYGYTF.

V and J are TRBV19 and TRBJ2-1; 9 bases map to TRBD1. V trimming: 5 bases; J trimming: 8 bases; junction bases outside the gene matches: 4. This CDR3 is 13 amino acids long. Per the germline V gene, CDR1 is LNHDA and CDR2 is SQIVND (reference sequence). CDR3 nucleotides: TGTGCCAGTAGTTGGACAGGGGACCATGAGCAGTTCTTC. Translation gives CASSWTGDHEQFF.

The table lists this clone with a count of one. This chain links TRBV7-3 with TRBJ2-7; 7 bases fit TRBD1. The V gene's germline CDR1 is SGHTA and CDR2 FQGTGA. The CDR3 runs 11 residues. J gave up 3 bases and V 9 bases, and 2 bases lay outside the gene matches. CDR3 in amino acids: CASDRDYEQYF. The CDR3 DNA is TGTGCCAGTGACAGGGACTACGAGCAGTACTTC.

V usage is TRBV5-1 and J usage is TRBJ2-1; TRBD2 might be the D (6 bases). CDR1 SGHRS and CDR2 YFSETQ come from the germline V gene. V was shortened by 0 bases and J by 1 base, with 8 bases between the two germline ends. This CDR3 comprises 15 residues. CDR3 in amino acids: CASSLGAGSYNEQFF. DNA for the CDR3: TGCGCCAGCAGCTTGGGGGCGGGATCCTACAATGAGCAGTTCTTC.

CDR3: CASSPRDTQYF. CDR3 sequence (DNA): TGTGCCAGCTCACCACGGGATACGCAGTATTTT. The rearrangement links TRBV18 to TRBJ2-3; no clear D gene. The germline CDR1 and CDR2 sequences are KGHSH and LQKENI. Trimming took 1 base from V and 6 from J, leaving 2 bases between them. This CDR3 spans 11 amino acids.

The rearrangement uses TRBV28 and TRBJ1-1; no clear D. V shed 3 bases and J shed 6 bases, with 11 bases lying between them. The CDR3 is 13 amino acids. The germline V gene has CDR1 MDHEN and CDR2 SYDVKM. CDR3 sequence: CASSFLMEAEAFF. The CDR3 nucleotides are TGTGCCAGCAGTTTTCTCATGGAGGCTGAAGCTTTCTTT. The variable domain in full, with the rest retrieved from reference TRBV28 and TRBJ1-1, is DVKVTQSSRYLVKRTGEKVFLECVQDMDHENMFWYRQDPGLGLRLIYFSYDVKMKEKGDIPEGYSVSREKKERFSLILESASTNQTSMYLCASSFLMEAEAFFGQGTRLTVV.

The genes are TRBV7-6 and TRBJ1-1; a possible D gene is TRBD1 (5 bases). The CDR3 runs 16 residues. V was clipped by 1 base and J by 0 bases, with 12 bases between them. Germline loops: CDR1 SGHVS, CDR2 FNYEAQ. This CDR3 reads CASSLGGSLMNTEAFF. The CDR3 coding sequence is TGTGCCAGCAGCTTAGGGGGCTCCCTGATGAACACTGAAGCTTTCTTT.

This rearrangement joins TRBV5-1 to TRBJ2-5, with D perhaps being TRBD1 or TRBD2 (5 bases each). The CDR3 contains 15 residues. The V gene's germline CDR1 is SGHRS and CDR2 YFSETQ. Trimming removed 3 bases at V and 0 bases at J, with 12 bases between. CDR3 nucleotide sequence: TGCGCCAGCAGCTCTTCCGGGACGGACCAAGAGACCCAGTACTTC. This encodes CASSSSGTDQETQYF. Together with reference TRBV5-1 and TRBJ2-5, the CDR3 gives the full variable domain: KAGVTQTPRYLIKTRGQQVTLSCSPISGHRSVSWYQQTPGQGLQFLFEYFSETQRNKGNFPGRFSGRQFSNSRSEMNVSTLELGDSALYLCASSSSGTDQETQYFGPGTRLLVL.